The clone carrying this TCR beta chain was recorded at least ten times. What it recognizes is unknown. The data stem from a study of T-cell memory formation after mild COVID-19. General study findings and limits: CD4+ clones that contracted lay mainly in CM and EM; CD8+ ones lay in EMRA.

Germline CDR1 and CDR2: SGHVS and FQNEAQ. The CDR3 loop spans 11 amino acids. V lost 1 base and J 5 bases, leaving 2 bases between the germline ends. TCRdb called the 5' RACE reads again in MiXCR, with one record for every CDR3 protein. There are roughly 280,000 distinct CDR3 sequences in the sample; about 16% occur only once, and roughly 20% lies in the top ten. The receptor comes from a man between 18 and 29 years old who had mild COVID-19 (a few samples of this study predate the infection). Cell type and time point are not known. The chain uses TRBV7-8 and TRBJ2-5; the D is unclear. Material for sequencing was PBMCs or a T cell subset sorted from them (not recorded which). The CDR3 DNA follows: TGTGCCAGCAGCTTAGATGAGACCCAGTACTTC. Translated: CASSLDETQYF.